This T cell receptor beta chain was documented in a study of identical twins. Trimming removed 1 base from V and 4 bases from J; junction bases left unmatched: 8. CDR1 and CDR2 from the germline V gene are MGHRA and YSYEKL. The CDR3 totals 17 residues. In TCRdb, the 5' RACE reads were re-called with MiXCR into one record per CDR3 protein. The repertoire holds about 530,000 distinct CDR3 sequences, roughly 15% seen once, with roughly 0.43% in the top ten. This sample also appeared in a second study, on yellow fever vaccine responses in identical twins.

The sequence came from a woman aged 18 to 35 in good health. The sample taken for sequencing was CD4+ T cells sorted from blood. V gene TRBV4-1 combines with J gene TRBJ2-4, with 9 positions matching TRBD2. CDR3 DNA: TGCGCCAGCAGCCAAGCATCGGCGGGGGGGCAAAAAAACATTCAGTACTTC. Its protein product is CASSQASAGGQKNIQYF.